The T cell receptor (beta chain) described here comes from a study of human T cells and chemical hapten exposure. This clonotype has more than one count but fewer than ten. The time point denotes: patch test 1, 2 weeks after DPC sensitization. Treatment: therapeutic diphenylcyclopropenone sensitization with weekly scalp DPC. Total RNA was isolated from whole blood that had not been fractionated. The germline gives CDR1 SGHRS, CDR2 YFSETQ. Trimming took off 6 bases at V and 0 bases at J, with 9 bases between the two ends. The CDR3 has 14 amino acids. Within the library, unique molecular identifiers were attached to each individual cDNA molecule. Each CDR3 protein is one row after TCRdb ran MiXCR on the RACE reads. This sample has roughly 34,000 distinct CDR3 sequences, with around 6.8% found just once.

The source of this sequence is a woman in her twenties or thirties with alopecia areata. Some clones in this sample may be carry-over from other donors' samples. The sequencing here drew on whole blood, taken in connection with sensitization to the hapten diphenylcyclopropenone (DPC). The chain combines TRBV5-1 with TRBJ2-2; D ambiguous. The CDR3 reads CASTETANTGELFF. Here the CDR3 DNA reads TGCGCCAGCACCGAGACGGCGAACACCGGGGAGCTGTTTTTT.